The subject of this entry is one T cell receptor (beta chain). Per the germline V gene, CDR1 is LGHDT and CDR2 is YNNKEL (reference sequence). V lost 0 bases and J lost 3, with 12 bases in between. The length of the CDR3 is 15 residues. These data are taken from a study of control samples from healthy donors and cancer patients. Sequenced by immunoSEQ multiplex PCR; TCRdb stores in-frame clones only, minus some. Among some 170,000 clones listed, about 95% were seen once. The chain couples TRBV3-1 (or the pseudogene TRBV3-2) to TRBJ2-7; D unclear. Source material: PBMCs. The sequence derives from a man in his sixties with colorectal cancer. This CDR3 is CASSQDRVRGYEQYF. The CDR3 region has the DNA TGTGCCAGCAGCCAAGATAGGGTTCGAGGCTACGAGCAGTACTTC.